This T cell receptor beta chain derives from a study of shared clonotypes between healthy human individuals. Whole-study results and caveats: Sampling was confined to blood; repertoires within tissues likely differ.

At the deep level, the assay was run. Data came from immunoSEQ multiplex PCR; TCRdb stores just in-frame clones and leaves some out. The table lists more than 450,000 clones, around 79% of them singletons. The table lists this clone with a few counts. Antigen specificity is unknown. The specimen sequenced was PBMCs. This receptor was taken from a middle-aged woman in good health. Some clones in this sample may be carry-over from other donors' samples.

The CDR3: CASSLVGGNNEAFF. The DNA for the CDR3 is TGCGCCAGCAGCTTGGTGGGAGGGAACAACGAAGCTTTCTTT. V and J are TRBV5-1 and TRBJ1-1; D ambiguous. Per germline, CDR1 SGHRS and CDR2 YFSETQ. The CDR3 covers 14 residues. V gave up 0 bases and J gave up 8 bases, with 14 bases separating them. The full variable domain, its missing parts supplied by reference TRBV5-1 and TRBJ1-1, is KAGVTQTPRYLIKTRGQQVTLSCSPISGHRSVSWYQQTPGQGLQFLFEYFSETQRNKGNFPGRFSGRQFSNSRSEMNVSTLELGDSALYLCASSLVGGNNEAFFGQGTRLTVV.